This entry features one TCR beta chain sequence. Measured with immunoSEQ multiplex PCR; TCRdb has only the in-frame clones, and not every one. Among under 75,000 clones, approximately 93% were seen once, and the ten largest hold roughly 3.1%. V was shortened by 0 bases and J by 7 bases, with 18 bases between the two germline ends. The CDR3 spans 16 residues. CDR1 is MGHRA and CDR2 is YSYEKL in the germline V gene. These data come from a study of T cell changes during pregnancy in multiple sclerosis. The chain employs TRBV4-1 and TRBJ1-1; no firm D call. Sequenced material: CD8+ T cells from peripheral blood mononuclear cells, taken in the second trimester of pregnancy. This TCR came from a female donor with multiple sclerosis, enrolled in a pregnancy study. CDR3 residues: CASSQDGTGSLFEAFF. Written as DNA, the CDR3 is TGCGCCAGCAGCCAAGATGGTACGGGAAGCTTATTTGAAGCTTTCTTT.